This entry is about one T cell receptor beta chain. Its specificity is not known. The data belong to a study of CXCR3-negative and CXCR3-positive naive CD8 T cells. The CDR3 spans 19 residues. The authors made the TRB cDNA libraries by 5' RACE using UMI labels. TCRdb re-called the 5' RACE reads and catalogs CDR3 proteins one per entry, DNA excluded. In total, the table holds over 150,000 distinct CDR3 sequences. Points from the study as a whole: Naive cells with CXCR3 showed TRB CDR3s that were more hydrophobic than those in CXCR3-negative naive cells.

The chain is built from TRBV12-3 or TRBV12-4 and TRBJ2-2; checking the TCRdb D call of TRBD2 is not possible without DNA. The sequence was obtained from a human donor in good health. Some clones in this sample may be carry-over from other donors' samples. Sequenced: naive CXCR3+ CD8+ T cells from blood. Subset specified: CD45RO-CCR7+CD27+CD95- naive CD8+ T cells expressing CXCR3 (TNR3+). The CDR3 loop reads CASSGAGRGTSGGTGELFF.